This is a list of T cell receptor beta chains from one sample in a study of T cells in Graves' hyperthyroidism and ophthalmopathy. MiXCR, applied by TCRdb to the multiplex PCR reads, yields one record per CDR3 protein. The sample lists approximately 640,000 distinct CDR3 sequences, around 16% occurring once. Input material: blood. These receptors were obtained from a man aged 50-60 years with Graves' hyperthyroidism. Each CDR3 is given with its conserved first and last residue. The D gene is left open where the match is weak. Rows give clone size only sometimes, using once, few, many, or a class for an expanded clone.

v_call	j_call	d_call	clone_size	cdr3_nt	cdr3_aa
TRBV6-1	TRBJ1-1	NA	many	TGTGCCAGCAGTTATCAGGCCACGAACACTGAAGCTTTCTTT	CASSYQATNTEAFF
TRBV5-1	TRBJ1-2	TRBD1	few	TGCGCCAGCAGCTCGGAAGGACAGGGGCACTATGGCTACACCTTC	CASSSEGQGHYGYTF
TRBV6-1	TRBJ2-1	TRBD2	many	TGTGCCAGCAGTTCCGGGGGGAGCGGGAAAGGTGAGCAGTTCTTC	CASSSGGSGKGEQFF
TRBV12-3/TRBV12-4	TRBJ1-4	NA	many	TGTGCCAGCAGTAGAGACCCCAGGGAAGCTAATGAAAAACTGTTTTTT	CASSRDPREANEKLFF
TRBV19	TRBJ2-2	NA	few	TGTGCCAGTAGGCCCCCGGGGGAATTGACCGGGGAGCTGTTTTTT	CASRPPGELTGELFF
TRBV5-6	TRBJ2-7	NA	many	TGTGCCAGCAGCTTGGGAGAGGTCTACCACGAGCAGTACTTC	CASSLGEVYHEQYF
TRBV2	TRBJ1-4	NA	few	TGTGCCAGCAGTGTTCAAGGGAGGGCAACTAATGAAAAACTGTTTTTT	CASSVQGRATNEKLFF
TRBV28	TRBJ2-7	NA	many	TGTGCCAGCAGTTACCCATCCGACGGACGTTCGTTTATCTACGAGCAGTACTTC	CASSYPSDGRSFIYEQYF
TRBV7-2	TRBJ2-1	NA	many	TGTGCCAGCAGTCGAGATAGTAGCAATGAGCAGTTCTTC	CASSRDSSNEQFF
TRBV9	TRBJ1-2	NA	few	TGTGCCAGCAGCGTAGCTCCGGGGAACTATGGCTACACCTTC	CASSVAPGNYGYTF
TRBV20-1	TRBJ2-7	TRBD1	few	TGCAGTGCTCTGGGACAGGCCAAGAACGAGCAGTACTTC	CSALGQAKNEQYF
TRBV2	TRBJ2-1	TRBD1	many	TGTGCCAGCAATGGACAGGGAGCCGTTATCAATGAGCAGTTCTTC	CASNGQGAVINEQFF
TRBV25-1	TRBJ2-5	TRBD2	NA	TGTGCCAGCGCGGGACTAGCGGTTAACAATGAATTGGGACAAGAGACCCAGTACTTC	CASAGLAVNNELGQETQYF
TRBV2	TRBJ1-2	NA	many	TGTGCCAGCAGTGAAGAGGGTTTTGGATATGGCTACACCTTC	CASSEEGFGYGYTF
TRBV3-1	TRBJ1-4	NA	few	TGTGCCAGCAGCCAACGGACAGAAGGTGAAAAACTGTTTTTT	CASSQRTEGEKLFF
TRBV27	TRBJ2-3	TRBD2	few	TGTGCCAGCAGTACCCGGACTAGCGGTAGCGATACGCAGTATTTT	CASSTRTSGSDTQYF
TRBV2	TRBJ1-1	NA	many	TGTGCCAGCAGGCGACAGGCCTCTGAAGCTTTCTTT	CASRRQASEAFF
TRBV9	TRBJ1-2	NA	few	TGTGCCAGCAGCGTAGTAGACGATAATAACTATGGCTACACCTTC	CASSVVDDNNYGYTF
TRBV20-1	TRBJ1-1	TRBD1	many	TGCAGTGCTAGGAGACGGGACAGATACACTGAAGCTTTCTTT	CSARRRDRYTEAFF
TRBV3-1	TRBJ2-7	NA	many	TGTGCCAGCAGCCGCGGGGCCTCCTACGAGCAGTACTTC	CASSRGASYEQYF
TRBV27	TRBJ2-1	TRBD2	few	TGTGCCAGCAGGCCGGGAGGGCTCTACAATGAGCAGTTCTTC	CASRPGGLYNEQFF
TRBV6-1	TRBJ2-1	NA	many	TGTGCCGCGCCGGGACCAAAATACAATGAGCAGTTCTTC	CAAPGPKYNEQFF
TRBV28	TRBJ1-2	NA	NA	TGTGCCAGCCGACTGACCGGGACGGAGTATGGCTACACCTTC	CASRLTGTEYGYTF
TRBV6-1	TRBJ2-7	NA	few	TGTGCCAGCAGACCCGGGAGCAAGTACGAGCAGTACTTC	CASRPGSKYEQYF
TRBV28	TRBJ1-2	NA	many	TGTGCCAGCAGTCTTTTAGAATGGGGAAATGGCTACACCTTC	CASSLLEWGNGYTF
TRBV6-1	TRBJ2-5	TRBD2	many	TGTGCCAGCAGTGAAAGTACTAGCGGGAGAGGAGAGACCCAGTACTTC	CASSESTSGRGETQYF
TRBV28	TRBJ2-5	TRBD1	many	TGTGCCAGCAGTTGGGGGACAGGGGAAGAGACCCAGTACTTC	CASSWGTGEETQYF
TRBV5-1	TRBJ2-3	TRBD2	NA	TGCGCCAGCAGCTTGGGGTCCAGCGGGGGCACAGATACGCAGTATTTT	CASSLGSSGGTDTQYF
TRBV28	TRBJ1-6	NA	many	TGTGCCAGCAGTACCAGGTGGGGGGATCGGGATTCACCCCTCCACTTT	CASSTRWGDRDSPLHF
TRBV20-1	TRBJ2-3	TRBD2	few	TGCAGTGCTAGAGATCGAAGCGGGAGGGCCGGAACAGATACGCAGTATTTT	CSARDRSGRAGTDTQYF
TRBV28	TRBJ2-7	TRBD2	many	TGTGCCAGCAGTTTCGAGTTCTTTAGCGGGAGCTACGAGCAGTACTTC	CASSFEFFSGSYEQYF
TRBV27	TRBJ1-5	TRBD1	NA	TGTGCCAGCAGTTTACCCCCACGAAGCAGGGGGAATTTTAAAGGAGAGTTTAGCAATCAGCCCCAGCATTTT	CASSLPPRSRGNFKGEFSNQPQHF
TRBV20-1	TRBJ2-2	NA	NA	TGCAGTGCTAGAGGACTCCGGGATAAGCTAAACACCGGGGAGCTGTTTTTT	CSARGLRDKLNTGELFF
TRBV7-6	TRBJ2-3	TRBD2	NA	TGTGCCAGCAGCTACAACAGCGGGAGGATGTGGGCAGATACGCAGTATTTT	CASSYNSGRMWADTQYF
TRBV2	TRBJ2-7	NA	NA	TGTGCCAGCAGTGAAGCGGCAGGGAGTACCTACGAGCAGTACTTC	CASSEAAGSTYEQYF
TRBV11-2	TRBJ1-1	NA	NA	TGTGCCAGCAGCGGAACCCTAGCGGGAGGAACTGAAGCTTTCTTT	CASSGTLAGGTEAFF
TRBV7-2	TRBJ2-5	TRBD1	many	TGTGCCAGCAGCTTAGGACAGGGTCAGGAGACCCAGTACTTC	CASSLGQGQETQYF
TRBV28	TRBJ2-1	NA	NA	TGTGCCAGCAACTATGGAGGGGTCAGCTCCTACAATGAGCAGTTCTTC	CASNYGGVSSYNEQFF
TRBV24-1	TRBJ1-2	NA	NA	TGTGCCACCAGTGGGACCTACCGTTATGGCTACACCTTC	CATSGTYRYGYTF
TRBV5-5	TRBJ2-1	TRBD1	NA	TGTGCCAGCAGCAATTCCGCGTTCTTTAAGGGGACAGCGTCCTACAATGAGCAGTTCTTC	CASSNSAFFKGTASYNEQFF
TRBV9	TRBJ2-2	NA	NA	TGTGCCAGCAGCGTAAAAGAGGAAGGGGGGGCGAACACCGGGGAGCTGTTTTTT	CASSVKEEGGANTGELFF
TRBV3-1	TRBJ2-7	TRBD1	many	TGTGCCAGCGCTGGTATCAATCCGACAGGGTCCTACGAGCAGTACTTC	CASAGINPTGSYEQYF
TRBV20-1	TRBJ2-1	NA	NA	TGCAGTGCTGGGACGCGTGGAGGGGTCGGCTACAATGAGCAGTTCTTC	CSAGTRGGVGYNEQFF
TRBV11-2	TRBJ1-1	NA	many	TGTGCCAGCAGCTTAGATTGGGTGAACACTGAAGCTTTCTTT	CASSLDWVNTEAFF
TRBV15	TRBJ1-1	NA	NA	TGTGCCACCAGCAGAGGATGGGGGGGCGAGTCTGAAGCTTTCTTT	CATSRGWGGESEAFF
TRBV12-3/TRBV12-4	TRBJ2-7	TRBD2	many	TGTGCCAGCAGTCCGCCGGGAGGGTCCAGCGAGCAGTACTTC	CASSPPGGSSEQYF
TRBV11-1	TRBJ1-2	NA	many	TGTGCCAGCAGCCCCTCAGGGGATGGCTACACCTTC	CASSPSGDGYTF
TRBV28	TRBJ1-2	NA	many	TGTGCCAGCAGTTTATCGGCAAACTATGGCTACACCTTC	CASSLSANYGYTF
TRBV18	TRBJ1-2	NA	few	TGTGCCAGCTCACCAAAGCAGGCACCCTATGGCTACACCTTC	CASSPKQAPYGYTF
TRBV28	TRBJ2-1	NA	NA	TGTGCCGGCAGTTTCCGGACCGGGACCCCGTTCTTC	CAGSFRTGTPFF
TRBV7-2	TRBJ2-5	TRBD2	many	TGTGCCAGCAGCTTAGGACTAGCCGTAGAGACCCAGTACTTC	CASSLGLAVETQYF
TRBV4-1	TRBJ2-1	TRBD2	NA	TGCGCCAGCAGCGGTAGCGGGAGGGCCGCCTACAATGAGCAGTTCTTC	CASSGSGRAAYNEQFF
TRBV10-1	TRBJ1-1	TRBD1	NA	TGCGCCAGCAGTGGGCCCTGGGACAGACGGAACACTGAAGCTTTCTTT	CASSGPWDRRNTEAFF
TRBV12-3/TRBV12-4	TRBJ2-1	TRBD2	many	TGTGCCAGCAGTTTCCCGGACGGGACTAGCGGGAGTCAGAGCTCCTACAATGAGCAGTTCTTC	CASSFPDGTSGSQSSYNEQFF